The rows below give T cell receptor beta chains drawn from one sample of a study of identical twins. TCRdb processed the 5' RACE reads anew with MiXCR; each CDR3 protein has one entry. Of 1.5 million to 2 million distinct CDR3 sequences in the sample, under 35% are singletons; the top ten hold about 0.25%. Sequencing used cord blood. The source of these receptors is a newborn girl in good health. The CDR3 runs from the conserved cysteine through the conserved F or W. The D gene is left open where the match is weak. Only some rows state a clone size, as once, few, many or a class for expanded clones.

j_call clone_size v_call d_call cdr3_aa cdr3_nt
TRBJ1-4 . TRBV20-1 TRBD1 CSARQGGVATNEKLFF TGCAGTGCTCGACAGGGGGGGGTTGCAACTAATGAAAAACTGTTTTTT
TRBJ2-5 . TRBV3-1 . CASNPGSSETQYF TGTGCCAGCAACCCTGGGAGTTCAGAGACCCAGTACTTC
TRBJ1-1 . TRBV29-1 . CSVELGVEAFF TGCAGCGTTGAATTGGGGGTTGAAGCTTTCTTT
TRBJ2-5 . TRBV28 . CAIALGGARETQYF TGTGCCATCGCCCTAGGAGGGGCAAGGGAGACCCAGTACTTC
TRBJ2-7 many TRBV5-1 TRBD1 CASSLDRGDEQYF TGTGCCAGCAGTTTGGACAGGGGGGACGAGCAGTACTTC
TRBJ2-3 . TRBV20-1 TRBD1 CSAFRDSRDTQYF TGCAGTGCTTTCCGGGACAGCAGAGATACGCAGTATTTT
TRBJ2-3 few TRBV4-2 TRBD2 CASSRRTRTSTDTQYF TGTGCCAGCAGCCGGCGGACTAGGACTAGCACAGATACGCAGTATTTT
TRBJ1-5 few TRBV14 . CASSQESDNQPQHF TGTGCCAGCAGCCAAGAATCAGACAATCAGCCCCAGCATTTT
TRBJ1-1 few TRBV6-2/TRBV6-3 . CASRLQKEPQAFF TGTGCCAGCAGACTACAGAAAGAGCCCCAAGCTTTCTTT
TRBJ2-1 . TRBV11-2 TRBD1 CASSSITGTGPRNEQFF TGTGCCAGCAGCTCCATCACCGGGACAGGCCCTAGGAATGAGCAGTTCTTC
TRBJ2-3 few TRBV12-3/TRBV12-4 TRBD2 CASSLRTTSGRADTQYF TGTGCCAGCAGTTTGCGAACAACTAGCGGGAGGGCCGATACGCAGTATTTT
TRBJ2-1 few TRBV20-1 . CSASESKGVNEQFF TGCAGTGCTAGCGAGTCCAAAGGAGTAAATGAGCAGTTCTTC
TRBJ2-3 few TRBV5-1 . CASSLRRGSIPSTDTQYF TGCGCCAGCAGCTTGCGTCGGGGGTCAATCCCTAGCACAGATACGCAGTATTTT
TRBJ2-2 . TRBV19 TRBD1 CASSTGGVGELFF TGTGCCAGTAGTACAGGGGGCGTCGGGGAGCTGTTTTTT
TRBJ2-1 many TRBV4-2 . CASSQAAGPNEQFF TGTGCCAGCAGCCAAGCCGCGGGACCCAATGAGCAGTTCTTC